The subject of this entry is one TCR beta chain. The PCR employed 60 Vbeta primers together with 13 Jbeta primers. Only in-frame clones appear in the TCRdb table, and some are missing; sequencing was by immunoSEQ multiplex PCR. Here the sample spans some 180,000 clones, over 65% being singletons. Germline assignment: CDR1 SGHVS and CDR2 FQNEAQ. The V and J ends lost 2 bases and 3 bases respectively, with 11 bases between them. This CDR3 region has 14 residues. The sample originates from a study of cytomegalovirus exposure and HLA in healthy donors. The TCR was taken from a woman aged 55-69 years in good health and CMV-seropositive. The sample comprised PBMCs. The chain is built from TRBV7-8 and TRBJ2-7; maybe TRBD1 (6 bases). The CDR3 protein is CASSLMLGGYEQYF. In nucleotides, the CDR3 is TGTGCCAGCAGCTTAATGTTAGGGGGCTACGAGCAGTACTTC.